The rows below give T cell receptor beta chains drawn from one sample of a study of shared clonotypes between healthy human individuals. Assay: immunoSEQ multiplex PCR; the TCRdb copy retains only in-frame clones and omits some. The sample contains 400,000 to 600,000 clones, roughly 95% of which appear only once. The sample comprised naive CD4+ T cells sorted from blood. These receptors were collected from a woman in her twenties or thirties in good health. The CDR3 runs from the conserved cysteine through the conserved F or W. D genes are given only for firm matches. Where a row states a size, it is once, few, many or the class of an expanded clone; other rows omit it.

size	D	V	J	DNA	CDR3
.	.	TRBV2	TRBJ1-4	TGTGCCAGCAGTGTCGATACCGGGACACTGAATGAAAAACTGTTTTTT	CASSVDTGTLNEKLFF
.	.	TRBV28	TRBJ2-3	TGTGCCAGCAGACCTTACCTAAGAGGTACCCCTCGGACAGATACGCAGTATTTT	CASRPYLRGTPRTDTQYF
.	TRBD1	TRBV6-1	TRBJ1-4	TGTGCCAGCAGCGCCGGGACAGGGAATGAAAAACTGTTTTTT	CASSAGTGNEKLFF
.	TRBD2	TRBV29-1	TRBJ2-2	TGCAGCGTTATACGGACTAGCGGTAGCACCGGGGAGCTGTTTTTT	CSVIRTSGSTGELFF
.	TRBD1	TRBV7-8	TRBJ2-7	TGTGCCAGCAGCTTTGGAAAGGGAAGGGACAGGGGGGTATTCTACGAGCAGTACTTC	CASSFGKGRDRGVFYEQYF
.	.	TRBV28	TRBJ1-5	TGTGCCAGCAGTTCCCCCCTGGGGAATCATCAGCCCCAGCATTTT	CASSSPLGNHQPQHF
.	.	TRBV5-3	TRBJ1-1	TGTGCCAGAATGATAGGGCTACTGAACACTGAAGCTTTCTTT	CARMIGLLNTEAFF
.	TRBD1	TRBV6-6	TRBJ1-1	TGTGCCAGCAGCCCAGCAGGGGGAGCAACTGAAGCTTTCTTT	CASSPAGGATEAFF
.	.	TRBV7-3	TRBJ2-2	TGTGCCAGCAGCTTGACGTCGGCGACAGACCTTACCGGGGAGCTGTTTTTT	CASSLTSATDLTGELFF
.	.	TRBV7-2	TRBJ2-3	TGTGCCAGCAGCCTTAGTGGCCTCTCAGGTAGCACAGATACGCAGTATTTT	CASSLSGLSGSTDTQYF
.	TRBD2	TRBV19	TRBJ2-7	TGTGCCAGTAGAGAAGGACTAGCGGGATATTACGAGCAGTACTTC	CASREGLAGYYEQYF
.	.	TRBV19	TRBJ1-3	TGTGCCAGTCTTCTCAACTCTGGAAACACCATATATTTT	CASLLNSGNTIYF
.	TRBD1	TRBV28	TRBJ1-5	TGTGCCAGCACACGCAGGGGGACGGGGAGACAGCCCCAGCATTTT	CASTRRGTGRQPQHF
.	TRBD1	TRBV28	TRBJ1-1	TGTGCCAGCGGACAGGTAGCGGGGAGATCAAGGAACACTGAAGCTTTCTTT	CASGQVAGRSRNTEAFF
.	.	TRBV7-6	TRBJ2-2	TGTGCCAGCAGCTTAGGTGGTGGGGGAGCCGGGGAGCTGTTTTTT	CASSLGGGGAGELFF
.	.	TRBV28	TRBJ1-2	TGTGCCAGCAGTTTGGTTTTACCGACCTATGGCTACACCTTC	CASSLVLPTYGYTF
.	TRBD1	TRBV6-6	TRBJ2-7	TGTGCCAGCAGTTACGGGACAGGGACATACGAGCAGTACTTC	CASSYGTGTYEQYF
.	TRBD1	TRBV25-1	TRBJ1-1	TGTGCCAGCAGAAAAGGGACAGTTAACACTGAAGCTTTCTTT	CASRKGTVNTEAFF
.	.	TRBV5-6	TRBJ2-3	TGTGCCAGCAGCCTAGCGCCTACAGATACGCAGTATTTT	CASSLAPTDTQYF
.	.	TRBV6-1	TRBJ2-7	TGTGCCAGCAGTGAAGCGCGGCAGGGAAACTACGAGCAGTACTTC	CASSEARQGNYEQYF
.	TRBD1	TRBV29-1	TRBJ2-3	TGCAGCGTTACCCCGGGACAGGGCTTAACAGATACGCAGTATTTT	CSVTPGQGLTDTQYF
.	TRBD2	TRBV7-7	TRBJ2-5	TGTGCCAGCAGCTTAGGTGGACTAGCGGGAGGGCCCGAGACCCAGTACTTC	CASSLGGLAGGPETQYF
.	.	TRBV29-1	TRBJ2-3	TGCAGCGTTGAAGTAATACGCAGGCCCGGGGATACGCAGTATTTT	CSVEVIRRPGDTQYF
.	.	TRBV25-1	TRBJ1-1	TGTGCCAGCACTCAAGACCCGAACACTGAAGCTTTCTTT	CASTQDPNTEAFF
.	TRBD2	TRBV28	TRBJ2-3	TGTGCCAGCAGGGGGGGACTAGCGGGAGAGGTAGATACGCAGTATTTT	CASRGGLAGEVDTQYF
.	.	TRBV28	TRBJ1-5	TGTGCCAGCAGTTTAGGGGTTCGTGGGGGGCATTTT	CASSLGVRGGHF
.	.	TRBV5-4	TRBJ2-5	TGTGCCAGCAGCTTGCGGGGAGAGACCCAGTACTTC	CASSLRGETQYF
.	TRBD1	TRBV5-4	TRBJ1-4	TGTGCCAGCGGGAGACAGGGTGGAGCAAATAATGAAAAACTGTTTTTT	CASGRQGGANNEKLFF
.	TRBD1	TRBV19	TRBJ1-2	TGTGCCAGTAGTACGGGGACAGGGAATGGCTACACCTTC	CASSTGTGNGYTF
.	.	TRBV2	TRBJ1-4	TGTGCCAGCAGTGATGCGGTCGGGGTAGATGAAAAACTGTTTTTT	CASSDAVGVDEKLFF
.	.	TRBV6-6	TRBJ2-7	TGTGCCAGCCAGGCAGAAGGGGCATCCTACGAGCAGTACTTC	CASQAEGASYEQYF
.	TRBD1	TRBV28	TRBJ2-1	TGTGCCAGCAGTTTCTCCCGACAGGGCGGTGGCCACAATGAGCAGTTCTTC	CASSFSRQGGGHNEQFF
.	.	TRBV7-6	TRBJ2-2	TGTGCCAGCAGCCCGCGGATCAAACCGAACACCGGGGAGCTGTTTTTT	CASSPRIKPNTGELFF
.	TRBD2	TRBV4-1	TRBJ2-7	TGCGCCAGCAGCCAAGACCCTGGAGGACTAGCGAACTACGAGCAGTACTTC	CASSQDPGGLANYEQYF
.	TRBD2	TRBV28	TRBJ2-2	TGTGCCAGCAGCGCCGCGGGGGCGAACACCGGGGAGCTGTTTTTT	CASSAAGANTGELFF
.	TRBD1	TRBV18	TRBJ2-7	TGTGCCAGCTCACCTGTTATGACCGGGACAGGGGGCTACGAGCAGTACTTC	CASSPVMTGTGGYEQYF
.	.	TRBV27	TRBJ1-1	TGTGCCAGCAGTAATTTGGGGTCCATGAACACTGAAGCTTTCTTT	CASSNLGSMNTEAFF
.	.	TRBV10-3	TRBJ1-4	TGTGCCATTCAAGGGGGATTTGAGGAAAAACTGTTTTTT	CAIQGGFEEKLFF
.	.	TRBV11-2	TRBJ2-2	TGTGCCAGCAGCTCCCTTAGGGGTCGCACCGGGGAGCTGTTTTTT	CASSSLRGRTGELFF
once	TRBD1	TRBV7-2	TRBJ1-2	TGTGCCAGCAGCTCCTCGGACAGGGTCCCTATTTATGGCTACACCTTC	CASSSSDRVPIYGYTF
.	TRBD2	TRBV7-8	TRBJ2-5	TGTGCCAGCAGCAGAGCGCGGGAGGGCCCATTGGAGACCCAGTACTTC	CASSRAREGPLETQYF
.	.	TRBV29-1	TRBJ2-1	TGCAGCGTTGAGGGCAAACACAATGAGCAGTTCTTC	CSVEGKHNEQFF
.	.	TRBV30	TRBJ2-5	TGTGCCTGGAGTGGAAACGGACAAGAGACCCAGTACTTC	CAWSGNGQETQYF
.	TRBD2	TRBV10-1	TRBJ2-7	TGCGCCAGCAGTCGAGGACTAGTATACGAGCAGTACTTC	CASSRGLVYEQYF
.	TRBD2	TRBV18	TRBJ2-5	TGTGCCAGCTCACCGGTAATGGCGGGAGTTGGGGAGACCCAGTACTTC	CASSPVMAGVGETQYF
.	TRBD1	TRBV10-3	TRBJ1-5	TGTGCCACCGATAAGACAGGGGGAGTACAGCCCCAGCATTTT	CATDKTGGVQPQHF
.	.	TRBV21-1	TRBJ2-7	TGTGCCAGCAGCAAAACGACTAGCGGCAGCTCCTACGAGCAGTACTTC	CASSKTTSGSSYEQYF
.	TRBD2	TRBV10-3	TRBJ2-7	TGTGCCATCAGCCCGGGGACTAGCGGGCGAGCCTACGAGCAGTACTTC	CAISPGTSGRAYEQYF
once	.	TRBV10-2	TRBJ1-2	TGCGCCAGCAGTGAGACGGTTTCTAACTATGGCTACACCTTC	CASSETVSNYGYTF
.	TRBD2	TRBV29-1	TRBJ2-1	TGCAGCGTCGGGGCTAGCGGGAGTCAGCGGCAGTTCTTC	CSVGASGSQRQFF
.	.	TRBV27	TRBJ1-5	TGTGCCAGCAGTTTGGAGGGCAGCAATCAGCCCCAGCATTTT	CASSLEGSNQPQHF
.	.	TRBV5-1	TRBJ2-2	TGCGCCAGCAGCTTGGCGGGGGTAGGCACCGGGGAGCTGTTTTTT	CASSLAGVGTGELFF
.	TRBD2	TRBV4-2	TRBJ2-4	TGTGCCAGCAGCCAATCACTAGCGGGAGGGCCGTGGGACATTCAGTACTTC	CASSQSLAGGPWDIQYF
.	.	TRBV2	TRBJ2-2	TGTGCCAGCAGTGTCAGAAACACCGGGGAGCTGTTTTTT	CASSVRNTGELFF